This TCR beta chain was identified in a study of T-cell memory formation after mild COVID-19. This clonotype was counted between two and nine times. Constant-segment primers and 5'RACE yielded cDNA libraries for TCR alpha and TCR beta, each carrying sample barcodes and UMIs. MiXCR was run by TCRdb on the 5' RACE reads, yielding one entry per CDR3 protein. The sample lists 300,000 to 400,000 distinct CDR3 sequences; around 28% were seen once. Material: PBMCs or a T cell subset sorted from them (not recorded which). This TCR derives from an adult woman who had mild COVID-19 (a few samples of this study predate the infection). Cell type and time point are not known.

CDR3 DNA: TGTGCCAGCAGTTACGGGACTAGCGGGCGCTCCTACGAGCAGTACTTC. Protein: CASSYGTSGRSYEQYF. V is TRBV6-2 or TRBV6-3 and J is TRBJ2-7, with 12 bases aligning to TRBD2. Germline assignment: CDR1 MNHEY and CDR2 SVGEGT. CDR3 length: 16 residues. J was trimmed by 0 bases and V by 2 bases; bases with no gene match: 2.